The next 25 T cell receptor beta chains were all read from a single sample in a study of shared clonotypes between healthy human individuals. Sequenced by immunoSEQ multiplex PCR; TCRdb stores in-frame clones only, minus some. Here the sample spans approximately 980,000 clones, roughly 72% being singletons. The material sequenced was memory CD4+ T cells sorted from blood. Subset of the sample: CD45RA-negative fraction. The receptors shown here come from a man aged 18 to 30 in good health.

The chain recombines TRBV4-3 with TRBJ2-7, with 7 nucleotides matching TRBD1. CDR1 and CDR2 (germline): LGHNA, YSLEER. CDR3 size: 15 residues. Germline trimming cut 0 bases from V and 2 bases from J; bases unmatched to any gene: 4. CDR3 amino acids: CASSQDRDRTYEQYF. In nucleotides, the CDR3 is TGCGCCAGCAGCCAAGATAGGGACAGAACCTACGAGCAGTACTTC.

This chain uses TRBV7-2 with TRBJ2-3; D gene uncertain. V lost 2 bases to trimming and J lost 0 bases, with 9 bases between them. Germline CDR1 is SGHTA and CDR2 is FQGNSA. The CDR3 totals 15 residues. The CDR3 region has the DNA TGTGCCAGCAGCTTAAAAGGTGGGAGCACAGATACGCAGTATTTT. This gives the protein CASSLKGGSTDTQYF.

This chain uses TRBV19 with TRBJ2-2; D might be TRBD1 (5 bases). Germline CDR1 LNHDA, CDR2 SQIVND (reference sequence). V lost 9 bases, J lost 4 bases, and 12 bases lay in between. The CDR3 extends over 13 amino acids. Here the CDR3 reads CASPRVTTGELFF. CDR3 nucleotide sequence: TGTGCCAGCCCCAGGGTTACCACCGGGGAGCTGTTTTTT. Using reference TRBV19 and TRBJ2-2 for the parts outside the CDR3, the full variable domain is DGGITQSPKYLFRKEGQNVTLSCEQNLNHDAMYWYRQDPGQGLRLIYYSQIVNDFQKGDIAEGYSVSREKKESFPLTVTSAQKNPTAFYLCASPRVTTGELFFGEGSRLTVL.

The CDR3 sequence is CASSSAQPTDTQYF. The DNA for the CDR3 is TGCGCCAGCAGCTCTGCCCAGCCCACAGATACGCAGTATTTT. The chain carries TRBV5-1 and TRBJ2-3; D is unresolved. The CDR3 is 14 amino acids. The V end was cut by 3 bases, the J end by 2 bases, with 10 bases between. CDR1 and CDR2 (germline): SGHRS, YFSETQ.

This chain links TRBV6-5 with TRBJ2-4, with a weak D call TRBD2 (6 bases). The CDR3 consists of 12 residues. With 2 bases removed from V and 11 bases from J, the gap between germline ends came to 10 bases. Germline V gene data show CDR1 as MNHEY and CDR2 as SVGAGI. CDR3 loop: CASSYGSGVQYF. The CDR3 nucleotides read TGTGCCAGCAGTTACGGATCGGGGGTTCAGTACTTC.

With regard to this clone: This sample includes further DNA sequences coding for the same CDR3. This chain joins TRBV30 and TRBJ1-3, with D hard to call. The CDR3 runs to 14 residues. CDR1 and CDR2 (germline): GTSNPN, SVGIG (reference sequence). V lost 0 bases and J 0 bases, leaving 6 bases between the germline ends. Here the CDR3 DNA reads TGTGCCTGGAGTGTAGGGAACTCTGGAAACACCATATATTTT. Translating it yields CAWSVGNSGNTIYF.

The gene calls are TRBV6-5 and TRBJ2-3, with TRBD2 as a possible D gene (6 bases). The germline gives CDR1 MNHEY, CDR2 SVGAGI. Trimming left V 6 bases short and J 5 bases short, with 15 bases between. The CDR3 covers 14 residues. Here the CDR3 reads CASRRGSGVDTQYF. The CDR3, as DNA: TGTGCCAGCAGGAGGGGTAGCGGCGTAGATACGCAGTATTTT.

The chain couples TRBV19 to TRBJ2-3; D is undetermined. The CDR3 has 12 amino acids. Per the germline V gene, CDR1 is LNHDA and CDR2 is SQIVND (reference sequence). V shed 4 bases and J shed 2 bases, with 4 bases lying between them. The CDR3 bases are TGTGCCAGTAGTACCCACACAGATACGCAGTATTTT. As protein: CASSTHTDTQYF.

V is TRBV5-4 and J is TRBJ1-1, with 8 bases aligning to TRBD1. Losses at the gene ends were 1 base for V and 7 bases for J; bases not matched to a gene: 6. This CDR3 has 14 amino acids. Looked up from germline, CDR1 is SGHNT and CDR2 is YYREEE (reference sequence). The CDR3 DNA sequence: TGTGCCAGCAGCTTGAGACAGGGGACGGGTGAAGCTTTCTTT. It encodes CASSLRQGTGEAFF.

A single count supports this clone. The chain has TRBV28 and TRBJ1-1, with D perhaps matching TRBD1 (5 bases). V was clipped by 5 bases and J by 11 bases, with 18 bases between them. The CDR3 has 13 residues. CDR1 MDHEN and CDR2 SYDVKM come from the germline V gene. The CDR3 nucleotides read TGTGCCAGCAGTCCCCGGGACTTTTCAGGGGCTTTCTTT. It yields the protein CASSPRDFSGAFF. The full variable domain, rest sourced from reference TRBV28 and TRBJ1-1, is DVKVTQSSRYLVKRTGEKVFLECVQDMDHENMFWYRQDPGLGLRLIYFSYDVKMKEKGDIPEGYSVSREKKERFSLILESASTNQTSMYLCASSPRDFSGAFFGQGTRLTVV.

The chain combines TRBV11-3 with TRBJ2-1; D is ambiguous. The V gene's germline CDR1 is SGHNT and CDR2 YENEEA. Between the trimmed V and J ends, which lost 3 bases and 6 bases, there was a span of 6 bases. The CDR3 has 12 residues. CDR3: CASSFGSNEQFF. CDR3 in DNA: TGTGCCAGCAGCTTTGGGTCCAATGAGCAGTTCTTC.

The chain has TRBV7-2 and TRBJ1-5, with D unclear. In germline, CDR1 is SGHTA, CDR2 FQGNSA. This CDR3 comprises 15 residues. V shed 2 bases and J shed 0 bases, with 8 bases lying between them. The CDR3 sequence is CASSLFTDSNQPQHF. The CDR3 coding sequence is TGTGCCAGCAGCTTATTTACCGATAGCAATCAGCCCCAGCATTTT.

V usage is TRBV18 and J usage is TRBJ1-5; 8 bases are shared with TRBD1. V lost 6 bases, J lost 7 bases, and 8 bases stayed unmatched. In germline, CDR1 is KGHSH, CDR2 LQKENI. The CDR3 length is 14 residues. The CDR3 is CASSPGQERQPQHF. CDR3 in DNA: TGTGCCAGCTCGCCGGGACAGGAAAGACAGCCCCAGCATTTT.

This clone was seen more than once but under ten times. The rearrangement joins TRBV10-3 to TRBJ1-3; D call uncertain. V was trimmed by 4 bases and J by 3 bases, leaving 4 bases between them. CDR1 and CDR2 from the germline V gene are ENHRY and SYGVKD. This CDR3 has 12 residues. For the CDR3, the DNA is TGTGCCATCAGTGGAATTGGAAACACCATATATTTT. It codes for CAISGIGNTIYF.

The chain uses TRBV5-1 and TRBJ2-7; possibly TRBD1 or TRBD2 for D (5 bases each). There are 16 residues in the CDR3. Germline V gene lookup returns CDR1 SGHRS and CDR2 YFSETQ. V was cut by 4 bases and J by 1 base, with 18 bases left in between. The CDR3 protein is CASSPPGTATSYEQYF. For the CDR3, the DNA is TGCGCCAGCAGCCCTCCCGGGACGGCTACATCCTACGAGCAGTACTTC.

This clone was detected once. J is TRBJ2-3 and V is TRBV5-4; TRBD1 matches 8 bases. The CDR3 spans 15 residues. V shed 4 bases and J 3 bases; nucleotides not matched to a gene: 7. CDR1 and CDR2 (germline): SGHNT, YYREEE (reference sequence). The CDR3 nucleotides are TGTGCCAGCAGCGGGGACAGGAGTCCTACAGATACGCAGTATTTT. As protein: CASSGDRSPTDTQYF. The full variable domain, completed using reference TRBV5-4 and TRBJ2-3, is ETGVTQSPTHLIKTRGQQVTLRCSSQSGHNTVSWYQQALGQGPQFIFQYYREEENGRGNFPPRFSGLQFPNYSSELNVNALELDDSALYLCASSGDRSPTDTQYFGPGTRLTVL.

This rearrangement joins TRBV5-1 to TRBJ2-7, with D perhaps TRBD1 (5 bases). The CDR3 is 16 residues long. Between the trimmed V and J ends, which lost 0 bases and 0 bases, there was a span of 13 bases. Germline lookup yields CDR1 SGHRS and CDR2 YFSETQ. The CDR3 spells CASSLGDSFRSYEQYF. For the CDR3, the DNA is TGCGCCAGCAGCTTGGGTGACAGCTTTCGCTCCTACGAGCAGTACTTC.

The rearrangement joins TRBV2 to TRBJ2-7, with 8 positions matching TRBD2. Trimming took 4 bases from V and 4 from J; bases not matched to a gene: 12. This CDR3 has 16 residues. Looked up from germline, CDR1 is SNHLY and CDR2 is FYNNEI. CDR3 region: CASSARGSGRSYEQYF. CDR3 sequence (DNA): TGTGCCAGCAGTGCAAGGGGGAGCGGGAGATCATACGAGCAGTACTTC.

V usage is TRBV19 and J usage is TRBJ2-7; the match to TRBD1 covers 10 bases. The germline gives CDR1 LNHDA, CDR2 SQIVND (reference sequence). The CDR3 contains 16 residues. Trimming at V came to 5 bases and at J to 2 bases, leaving 9 bases not matched to a gene. The CDR3 coding sequence is TGTGCCAGTAGTCCCGGGAGGACAGGGGGAGCCTACGAGCAGTACTTC. Encoded protein: CASSPGRTGGAYEQYF. Full variable domain (rest looked up from reference TRBV19 and TRBJ2-7): DGGITQSPKYLFRKEGQNVTLSCEQNLNHDAMYWYRQDPGQGLRLIYYSQIVNDFQKGDIAEGYSVSREKKESFPLTVTSAQKNPTAFYLCASSPGRTGGAYEQYFGPGTRLTVT.

J is TRBJ2-2 and V is TRBV19; TRBD2 matches 13 bases. The germline V gene encodes CDR1 LNHDA and CDR2 SQIVND (reference sequence). The V segment lost 5 bases and the J segment 2 bases; nucleotides outside the gene matches: 2. The CDR3 extends over 16 amino acids. The CDR3 DNA reads as TGTGCCAGTAGTCCGGGACTAGCGGGAAACACCGGGGAGCTGTTTTTT. Translation gives CASSPGLAGNTGELFF. The entire variable domain, with the rest obtained from reference TRBV19 and TRBJ2-2, is as follows: DGGITQSPKYLFRKEGQNVTLSCEQNLNHDAMYWYRQDPGQGLRLIYYSQIVNDFQKGDIAEGYSVSREKKESFPLTVTSAQKNPTAFYLCASSPGLAGNTGELFFGEGSRLTVL.

This chain connects TRBV5-1 to TRBJ2-3; D is unclear. The CDR3 totals 12 residues. Trimming cost V 0 bases and J 13 bases, with 12 bases left between them. CDR1 is SGHRS, CDR2 YFSETQ, per germline. The CDR3 bases are TGCGCCAGCAGCTTGGCCAGGTGGGGTGAGTATTTT. Its protein is CASSLARWGEYF.

Concerning this clone: This same CDR3 is encoded by further DNA sequences in the sample. The chain combines TRBV5-1 with TRBJ2-2; TRBD2 is a possible D gene (5 bases). Trimming shortened V by 0 bases and J by 5 bases, and 8 bases separated the two germline ends. The CDR3 has 14 residues. Germline CDR1 SGHRS, CDR2 YFSETQ. The CDR3 DNA reads TGCGCCAGCAGCTTGGCCGGGGAGACCGGGGAGCTGTTTTTT. Translating it yields CASSLAGETGELFF.

This clone occurred a few times. CDR3 amino acids: CASSRGTEYNSPLHF. As DNA, the CDR3 is TGTGCCAGTAGTCGGGGGACGGAGTATAATTCACCCCTCCACTTT. The gene calls are TRBV19 and TRBJ1-6; tentatively, D is TRBD1 (5 bases). Germline lookup yields CDR1 LNHDA and CDR2 SQIVND (reference sequence). V lost 5 bases and J 4 bases, leaving 12 bases between the germline ends. The CDR3 runs to 15 residues. The complete variable domain, with remaining parts taken from reference TRBV19 and TRBJ1-6, reads DGGITQSPKYLFRKEGQNVTLSCEQNLNHDAMYWYRQDPGQGLRLIYYSQIVNDFQKGDIAEGYSVSREKKESFPLTVTSAQKNPTAFYLCASSRGTEYNSPLHFGNGTRLTVT.

The chain couples TRBV7-3 to TRBJ2-1, with 12 bases identical to TRBD2. The CDR3 covers 16 residues. J was trimmed by 8 bases and V by 0 bases; bases with no gene match: 5. The germline gives CDR1 SGHTA, CDR2 FQGTGA. Written as DNA, the CDR3 is TGTGCCAGCAGCTTAACAGCTAGCGGGGGGGCACATGAGCAGTTCTTC. Translation gives CASSLTASGGAHEQFF.

This chain's CDR3 is CASSIPLTGRVAKNIQYF. The CDR3 DNA is TGTGCCAGTAGTATCCCCCTTACCGGCAGAGTAGCCAAAAACATTCAGTACTTC. The chain carries TRBV19 and TRBJ2-4; no definite D call. The CDR3 covers 18 residues. V was shortened by 3 bases and J by 0 bases, with 18 bases between the two germline ends. Germline V gives CDR1 LNHDA, CDR2 SQIVND (reference sequence).